This TCR beta chain was identified during a study of T cell responses to AZD1222 COVID-19 vaccine. The table came from immunoSEQ multiplex PCR; TCRdb's copy has only in-frame clones and leaves some out. This table holds 200,000 to 300,000 clones, just over 90% found once. Findings and limits, study-wide: Baseline serostatus was positive in only a handful of AZD1222 recipients.

Worth noting for this clone: The antigen is undetermined.

Germline-derived CDR1 and CDR2 are SGHRS and YFSETQ. V was trimmed by 3 bases and J by 0 bases, leaving 16 bases between them. There are 17 residues in the CDR3. The sequence was obtained from an adult in good health. The sample consisted of peripheral blood, taken on day 0 of AZD1222 vaccination. The chain has TRBV5-1 and TRBJ2-4; a weak D match, TRBD1 (5 bases). The CDR3 here is CASSSDIGILAKNIQYF. For the CDR3, the DNA is TGCGCCAGCAGCTCGGACATTGGAATTCTAGCCAAAAACATTCAGTACTTC. The full variable domain, with the rest looked up from reference TRBV5-1 and TRBJ2-4, is KAGVTQTPRYLIKTRGQQVTLSCSPISGHRSVSWYQQTPGQGLQFLFEYFSETQRNKGNFPGRFSGRQFSNSRSEMNVSTLELGDSALYLCASSSDIGILAKNIQYFGAGTRLSVL.